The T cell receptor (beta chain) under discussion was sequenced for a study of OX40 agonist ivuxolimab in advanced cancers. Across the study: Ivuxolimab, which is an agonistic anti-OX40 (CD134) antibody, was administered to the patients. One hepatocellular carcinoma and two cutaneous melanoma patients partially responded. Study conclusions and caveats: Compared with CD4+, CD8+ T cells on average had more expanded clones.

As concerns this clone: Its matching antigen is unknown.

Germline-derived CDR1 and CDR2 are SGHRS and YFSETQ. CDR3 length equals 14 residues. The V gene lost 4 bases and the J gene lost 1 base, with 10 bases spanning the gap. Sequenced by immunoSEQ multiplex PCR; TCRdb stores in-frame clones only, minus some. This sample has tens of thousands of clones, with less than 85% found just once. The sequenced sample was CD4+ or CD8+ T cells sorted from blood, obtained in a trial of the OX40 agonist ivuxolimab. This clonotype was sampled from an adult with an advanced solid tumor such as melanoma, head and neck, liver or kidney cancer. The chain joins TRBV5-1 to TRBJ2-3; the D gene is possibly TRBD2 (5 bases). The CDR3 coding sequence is TGCGCCAGCAGCCTTGGACTCCGCACAGATACGCAGTATTTT. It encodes CASSLGLRTDTQYF.